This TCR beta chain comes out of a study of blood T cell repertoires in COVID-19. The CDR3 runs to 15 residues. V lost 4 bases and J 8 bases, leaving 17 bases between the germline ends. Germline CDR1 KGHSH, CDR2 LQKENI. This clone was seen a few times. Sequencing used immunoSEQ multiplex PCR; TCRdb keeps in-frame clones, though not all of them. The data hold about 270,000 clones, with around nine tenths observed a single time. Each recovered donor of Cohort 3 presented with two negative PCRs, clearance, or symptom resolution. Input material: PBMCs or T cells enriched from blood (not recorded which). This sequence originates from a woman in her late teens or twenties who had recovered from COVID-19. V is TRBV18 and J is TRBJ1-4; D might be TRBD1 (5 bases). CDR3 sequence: CASSLSGARKEKLFF. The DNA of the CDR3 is TGTGCCAGCTCACTTAGCGGGGCCCGGAAGGAAAAACTGTTTTTT.